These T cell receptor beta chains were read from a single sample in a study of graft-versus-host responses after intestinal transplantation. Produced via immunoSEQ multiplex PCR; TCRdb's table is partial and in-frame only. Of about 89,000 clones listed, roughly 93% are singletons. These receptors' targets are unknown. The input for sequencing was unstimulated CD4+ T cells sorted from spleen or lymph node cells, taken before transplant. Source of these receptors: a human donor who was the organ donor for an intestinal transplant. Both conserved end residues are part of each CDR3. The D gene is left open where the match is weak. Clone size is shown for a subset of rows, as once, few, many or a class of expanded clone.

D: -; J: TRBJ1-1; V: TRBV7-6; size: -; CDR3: CASSLVLGQLENTEAFF; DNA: TGTGCCAGCAGCTTAGTGCTTGGGCAGCTGGAGAACACTGAAGCTTTCTTT
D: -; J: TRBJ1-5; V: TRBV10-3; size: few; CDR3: CAISEGLNSNQPQHF; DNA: TGTGCCATCAGTGAAGGGTTAAATAGCAATCAGCCCCAGCATTTT
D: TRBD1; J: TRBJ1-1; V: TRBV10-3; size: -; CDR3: CAISGTGNTEAFF; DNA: TGTGCCATCAGTGGGACAGGGAACACTGAAGCTTTCTTT
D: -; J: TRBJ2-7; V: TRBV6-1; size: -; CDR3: CASMRGRSSYEQYF; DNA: TGTGCCAGCATGCGGGGAAGGAGCTCCTACGAGCAGTACTTC
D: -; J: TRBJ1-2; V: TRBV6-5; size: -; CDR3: CASSEGRGGYGYTF; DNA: TGTGCCAGCAGTGAGGGCAGGGGCGGCTATGGCTACACCTTC
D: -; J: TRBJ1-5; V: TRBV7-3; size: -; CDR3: CASSLNRRQPQHF; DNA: TGTGCCAGCAGCTTAAATCGTCGACAGCCCCAGCATTTT
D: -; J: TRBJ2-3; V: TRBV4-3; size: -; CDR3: CASSQVAKSFGTQYF; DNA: TGCGCCAGCAGCCAAGTGGCTAAGAGCTTCGGTACGCAGTATTTT
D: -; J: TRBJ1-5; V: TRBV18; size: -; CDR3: CASSLGGFDQPQHF; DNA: TGTGCCAGCTCACTCGGGGGTTTTGATCAGCCCCAGCATTTT
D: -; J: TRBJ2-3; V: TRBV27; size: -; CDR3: CASKNSQWGDTQYF; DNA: TGTGCCAGCAAGAACAGCCAATGGGGGGATACGCAGTATTTT
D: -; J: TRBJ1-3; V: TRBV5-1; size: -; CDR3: CASSLAGDPGNTIYF; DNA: TGCGCCAGCAGCTTGGCAGGGGACCCTGGAAACACCATATATTTT
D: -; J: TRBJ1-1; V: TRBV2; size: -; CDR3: CASTRSANTEAFF; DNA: TGTGCCAGCACACGATCAGCCAACACTGAAGCTTTCTTT
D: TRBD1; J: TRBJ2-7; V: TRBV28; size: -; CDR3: CASTVTGLSSYEQYF; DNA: TGTGCCAGCACCGTGACAGGGCTAAGCTCCTACGAGCAGTACTTC
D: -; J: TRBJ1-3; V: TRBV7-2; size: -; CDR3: CASSLVGSGNTIYF; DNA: TGTGCCAGCAGCTTAGTTGGGTCTGGAAACACCATATATTTT
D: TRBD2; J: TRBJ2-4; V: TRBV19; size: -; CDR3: CASRERGGRNIQYF; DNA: TGTGCCAGTAGGGAGCGGGGGGGCCGAAACATTCAGTACTTC
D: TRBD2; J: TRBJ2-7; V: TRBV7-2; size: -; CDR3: CASSSGLAGNSYEQYF; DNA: TGTGCCAGCAGCTCGGGACTAGCGGGGAATTCTTACGAGCAGTACTTC
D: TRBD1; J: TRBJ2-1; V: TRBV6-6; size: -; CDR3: CASSRQGDVSYNEQFF; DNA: TGTGCCAGCAGCCGACAGGGTGACGTCTCCTACAATGAGCAGTTCTTC
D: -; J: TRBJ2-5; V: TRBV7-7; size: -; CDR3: CASSLQGFGETQYF; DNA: TGTGCCAGCAGCTTACAGGGATTTGGGGAGACCCAGTACTTC
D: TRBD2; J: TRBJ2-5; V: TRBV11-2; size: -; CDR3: CASTQGGGGLGETQYF; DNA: TGTGCCAGCACCCAGGGCGGGGGGGGCCTCGGTGAGACCCAGTACTTC
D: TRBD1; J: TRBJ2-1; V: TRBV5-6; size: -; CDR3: CASSLRPGTAYNEQFF; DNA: TGTGCCAGCAGCTTGCGGCCCGGGACAGCCTACAATGAGCAGTTCTTC
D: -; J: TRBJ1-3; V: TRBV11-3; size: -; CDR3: CASSSGNTIYF; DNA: TGTGCCAGCAGCTCCGGAAACACCATATATTTT
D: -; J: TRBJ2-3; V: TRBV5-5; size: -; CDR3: CASSLEVVADTQYF; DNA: TGTGCCAGCAGCTTGGAAGTTGTAGCAGATACGCAGTATTTT
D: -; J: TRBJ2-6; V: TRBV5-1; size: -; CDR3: CASSFGSGANVLTF; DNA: TGCGCCAGCAGCTTTGGCTCTGGGGCCAACGTCCTGACTTTC
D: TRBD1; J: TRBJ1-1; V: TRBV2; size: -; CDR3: CASRDRGRGTEAFF; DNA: TGTGCCAGCAGGGACAGGGGGCGAGGTACTGAAGCTTTCTTT
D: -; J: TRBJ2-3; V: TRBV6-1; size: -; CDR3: CASTNRVTSTDTQYF; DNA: TGTGCCAGCACTAACAGGGTCACTAGCACAGATACGCAGTATTTT
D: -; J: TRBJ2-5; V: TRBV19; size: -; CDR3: CASTTTGGAQETQYF; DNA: TGTGCCAGTACGACGACGGGTGGAGCCCAAGAGACCCAGTACTTC
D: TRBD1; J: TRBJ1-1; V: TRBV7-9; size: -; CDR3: CASSFLYRGPDMNTEAFF; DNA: TGTGCCAGCAGCTTCCTCTACAGGGGCCCCGACATGAACACTGAAGCTTTCTTT
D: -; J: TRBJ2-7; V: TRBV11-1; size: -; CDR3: CASSSRQEIYEQYF; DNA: TGTGCCAGCAGCTCCCGACAGGAGATATACGAGCAGTACTTC
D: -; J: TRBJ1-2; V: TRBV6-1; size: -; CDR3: CASSEDQLTYGYTF; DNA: TGTGCCAGCAGCGAGGACCAGTTGACCTATGGCTACACCTTC
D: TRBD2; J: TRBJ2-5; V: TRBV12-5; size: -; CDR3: CASGSGGPQETQYF; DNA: TGTGCTAGTGGTTCGGGGGGGCCGCAAGAGACCCAGTACTTC
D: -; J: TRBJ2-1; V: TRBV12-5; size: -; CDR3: CASAPKFQGGRDNEQFF; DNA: TGTGCTAGTGCCCCAAAGTTTCAGGGGGGTAGGGACAATGAGCAGTTCTTC
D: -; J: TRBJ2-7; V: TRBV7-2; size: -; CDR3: CASSLMLETYEQYF; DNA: TGTGCCAGCAGCTTAATGTTGGAAACTTACGAGCAGTACTTC
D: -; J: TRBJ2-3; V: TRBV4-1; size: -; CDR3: CASSQRDTDTQYF; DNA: TGCGCCAGCAGCCAAAGGGACACAGATACGCAGTATTTT
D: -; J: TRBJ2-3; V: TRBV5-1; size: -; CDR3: CASSRAQPSTDTQYF; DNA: TGCGCCAGCAGCCGAGCACAGCCTAGCACAGATACGCAGTATTTT
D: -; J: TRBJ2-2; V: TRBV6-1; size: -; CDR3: CASSEALLIGELFF; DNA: TGTGCCAGCAGTGAAGCGCTTCTGATAGGGGAGCTGTTTTTT
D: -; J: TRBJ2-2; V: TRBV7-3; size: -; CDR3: CASSQRPVVTSSTGELFF; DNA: TGTGCCAGCAGCCAACGCCCGGTCGTGACATCGAGCACCGGGGAGCTGTTTTTT
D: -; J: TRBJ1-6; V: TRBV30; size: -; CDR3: CAWSPPRVLGPYNSPLHF; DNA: TGTGCCTGGAGTCCCCCACGAGTGTTGGGGCCCTATAATTCACCCCTCCACTTT
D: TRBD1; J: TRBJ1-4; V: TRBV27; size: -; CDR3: CASSPGQGARLNEKLFF; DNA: TGTGCCAGCAGTCCCGGACAGGGGGCGCGCCTTAATGAAAAACTGTTTTTT
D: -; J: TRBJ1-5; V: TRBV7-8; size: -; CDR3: CAGSQGTSNSNQPQHF; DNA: TGTGCCGGCAGCCAAGGGACATCCAATAGCAATCAGCCCCAGCATTTT